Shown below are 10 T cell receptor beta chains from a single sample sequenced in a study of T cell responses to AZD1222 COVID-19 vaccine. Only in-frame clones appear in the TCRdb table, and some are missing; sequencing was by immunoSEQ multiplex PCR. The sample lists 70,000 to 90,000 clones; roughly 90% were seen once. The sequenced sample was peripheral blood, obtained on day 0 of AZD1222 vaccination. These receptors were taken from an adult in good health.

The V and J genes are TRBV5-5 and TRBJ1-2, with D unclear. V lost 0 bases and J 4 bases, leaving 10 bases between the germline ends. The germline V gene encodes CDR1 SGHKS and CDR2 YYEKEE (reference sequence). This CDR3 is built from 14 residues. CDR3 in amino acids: CASSLVVTIYGYTF. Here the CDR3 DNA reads TGTGCCAGCAGCTTGGTTGTGACAATCTATGGCTACACCTTC.

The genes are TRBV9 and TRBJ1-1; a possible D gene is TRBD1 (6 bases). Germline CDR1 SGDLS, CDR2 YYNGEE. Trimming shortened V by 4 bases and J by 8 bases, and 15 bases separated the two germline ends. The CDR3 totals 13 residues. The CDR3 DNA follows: TGTGCCAGCAGCCCGGAGGGGACACGAGAAGCTTTCTTT. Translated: CASSPEGTREAFF.

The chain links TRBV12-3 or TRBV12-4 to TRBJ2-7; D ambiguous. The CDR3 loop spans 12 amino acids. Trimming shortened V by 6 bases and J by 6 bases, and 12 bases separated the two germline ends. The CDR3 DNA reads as TGTGCCAGCAGGACTGGACCAGGCGAGCAGTACTTC. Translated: CASRTGPGEQYF.

As DNA, the CDR3 is TGTGCCAGCAGCTTCCCGAGGGGGTTTCCGAACACTGAAGCTTTCTTT. As protein: CASSFPRGFPNTEAFF. The gene calls are TRBV7-9 and TRBJ1-1, with D maybe TRBD1 (6 bases). V was pared by 3 bases and J by 1 base, with 15 bases between. CDR3 length: 16 amino acids. Germline CDR1 is SEHNR and CDR2 is FQNEAQ (reference sequence).

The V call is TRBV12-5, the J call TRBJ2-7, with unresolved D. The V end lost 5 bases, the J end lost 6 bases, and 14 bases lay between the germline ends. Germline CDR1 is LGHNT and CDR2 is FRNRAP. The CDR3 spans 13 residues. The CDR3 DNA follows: TGTGCTAGTGGTGCCGAATGGACGGGCGAGCAGTACTTC. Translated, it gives CASGAEWTGEQYF.

The CDR3 nucleotides read TGTGCCAGCAGTGAAGCGGTTGGACAGGGGCTGGGTGGCTACACCTTC. Its protein product is CASSEAVGQGLGGYTF. The gene calls are TRBV6-1 and TRBJ1-2, with 9 bases matching TRBD1. The CDR3 extends over 16 amino acids. With V trimmed by 0 bases and J by 7 bases, 9 bases remained unmatched. Germline loops: CDR1 MNHNS, CDR2 SASEGT.

Written as DNA, the CDR3 is TGCGCCAGCAGTTGGACAGGTCCCCACTCCTACGAGCAGTACTTC. Translating it yields CASSWTGPHSYEQYF. This chain joins TRBV5-1 and TRBJ2-7; 7 bases align to TRBD1. This CDR3 comprises 15 residues. Germline V lookup: CDR1 SGHRS, CDR2 YFSETQ. Germline trimming cut 5 bases from V and 0 bases from J; bases unmatched to any gene: 8.

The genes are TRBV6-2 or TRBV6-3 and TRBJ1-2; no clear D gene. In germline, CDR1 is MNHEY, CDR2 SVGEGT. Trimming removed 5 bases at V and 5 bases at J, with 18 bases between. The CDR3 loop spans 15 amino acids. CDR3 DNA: TGTGCCAGCAGTCCCACCCACGACGACTCTTATGGCTACACCTTC. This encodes CASSPTHDDSYGYTF.

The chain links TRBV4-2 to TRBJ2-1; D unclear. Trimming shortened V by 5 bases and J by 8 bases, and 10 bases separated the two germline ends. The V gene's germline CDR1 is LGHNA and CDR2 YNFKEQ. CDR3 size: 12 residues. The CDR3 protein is CASSEGRDEQFF. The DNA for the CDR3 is TGTGCCAGCAGCGAAGGACGCGATGAGCAGTTCTTC.

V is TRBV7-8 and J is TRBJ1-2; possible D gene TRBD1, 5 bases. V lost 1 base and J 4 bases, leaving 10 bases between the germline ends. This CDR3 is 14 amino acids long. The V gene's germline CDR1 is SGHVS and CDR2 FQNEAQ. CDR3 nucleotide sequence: TGTGCCAGCAGCTTAGGCAGGGTAACCTATGGCTACACCTTC. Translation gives CASSLGRVTYGYTF.